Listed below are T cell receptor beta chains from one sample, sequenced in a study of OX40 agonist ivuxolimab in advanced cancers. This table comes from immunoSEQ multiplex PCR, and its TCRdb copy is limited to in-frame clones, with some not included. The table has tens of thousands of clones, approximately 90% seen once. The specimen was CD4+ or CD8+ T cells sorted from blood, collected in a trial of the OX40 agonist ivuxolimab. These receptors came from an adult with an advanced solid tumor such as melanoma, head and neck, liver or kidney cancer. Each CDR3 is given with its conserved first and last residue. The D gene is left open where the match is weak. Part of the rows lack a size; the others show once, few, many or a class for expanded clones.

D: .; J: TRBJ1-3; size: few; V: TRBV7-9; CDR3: CASSSGGPDSGNTIYF; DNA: TGTGCCAGCAGCTCGGGAGGGCCTGATTCTGGAAACACCATATATTTT
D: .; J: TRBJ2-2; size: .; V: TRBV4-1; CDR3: CASSNPRGSNTGELFF; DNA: TGCGCCAGCAGCAACCCCCGGGGATCGAACACCGGGGAGCTGTTTTTT
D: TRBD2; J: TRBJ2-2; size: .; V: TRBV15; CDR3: CATSRRGTSGRAGELFF; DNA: TGTGCCACCAGCAGAAGGGGGACTAGCGGGAGGGCCGGGGAGCTGTTTTTT
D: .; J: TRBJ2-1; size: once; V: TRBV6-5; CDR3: CASSYLGKYNEQFF; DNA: TGTGCCAGCAGTTATCTGGGAAAGTACAATGAGCAGTTCTTC
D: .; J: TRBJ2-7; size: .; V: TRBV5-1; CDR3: CASSSRTDYYEQYF; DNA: TGCGCCAGCAGCAGTAGGACAGATTACTACGAGCAGTACTTC
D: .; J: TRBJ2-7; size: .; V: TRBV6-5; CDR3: CARRYRVYEQYF; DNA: TGTGCCAGACGATACAGGGTATACGAGCAGTACTTC
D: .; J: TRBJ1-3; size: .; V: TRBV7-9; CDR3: CASSLEQGGNTIYF; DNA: TGTGCCAGCAGCTTAGAACAGGGAGGAAACACCATATATTTT
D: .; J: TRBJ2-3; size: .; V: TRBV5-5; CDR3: CASSLVVPGDTSTDTQYF; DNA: TGTGCCAGCAGCTTGGTCGTTCCGGGAGACACTAGCACAGATACGCAGTATTTT
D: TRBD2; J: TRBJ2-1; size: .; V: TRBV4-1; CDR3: CASSHRRLAGVEQFF; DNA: TGCGCCAGCAGCCACCGCCGACTAGCGGGAGTGGAGCAGTTCTTC
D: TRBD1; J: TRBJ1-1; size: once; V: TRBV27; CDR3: CASKPRGLPEAFF; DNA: TGTGCCAGCAAGCCGAGGGGGCTCCCTGAAGCTTTCTTT
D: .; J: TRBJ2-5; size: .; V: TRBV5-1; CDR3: CASSSSWSETQYF; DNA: TGCGCCAGCAGTTCTAGTTGGTCCGAGACCCAGTACTTC
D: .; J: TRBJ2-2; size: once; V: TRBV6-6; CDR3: CASSGTSNTGELFF; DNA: TGTGCCAGCAGCGGGACGTCGAACACCGGGGAGCTGTTTTTT
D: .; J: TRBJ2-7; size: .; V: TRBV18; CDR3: CASSSDAYEQYF; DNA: TGTGCCAGCTCATCCGACGCCTACGAGCAGTACTTC
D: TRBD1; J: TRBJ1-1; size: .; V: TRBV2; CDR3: CASSDRGPTGAFF; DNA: TGTGCCAGCAGTGATAGGGGGCCCACCGGAGCTTTCTTT
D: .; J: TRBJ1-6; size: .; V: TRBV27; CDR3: CASSRIGDYNSPLHF; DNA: TGTGCCAGCAGTCGGATCGGGGATTATAATTCACCCCTCCACTTT
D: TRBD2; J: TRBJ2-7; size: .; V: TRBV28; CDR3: CASSSPSGASYEQYF; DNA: TGTGCCAGCAGTTCACCTAGCGGGGCCTCCTACGAGCAGTACTTC
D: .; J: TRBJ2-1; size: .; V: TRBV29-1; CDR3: CSVRTSLEQFF; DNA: TGCAGCGTCCGGACTTCTCTTGAGCAGTTCTTC
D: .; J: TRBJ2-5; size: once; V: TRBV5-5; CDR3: CASSLVGDGQETQYF; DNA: TGTGCCAGCAGCTTGGTAGGGGACGGGCAAGAGACCCAGTACTTC
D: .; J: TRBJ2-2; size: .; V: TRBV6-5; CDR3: CASIGTHTGELFF; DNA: TGTGCCAGCATAGGGACTCACACCGGGGAGCTGTTTTTT
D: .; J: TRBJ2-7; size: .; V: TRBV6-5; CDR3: CASSYKVTSSYEQYF; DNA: TGTGCCAGCAGTTATAAGGTTACCAGCTCCTACGAGCAGTACTTC
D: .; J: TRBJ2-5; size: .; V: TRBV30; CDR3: CAWTLGPPQETQYF; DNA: TGTGCCTGGACCCTGGGGCCTCCCCAAGAGACCCAGTACTTC
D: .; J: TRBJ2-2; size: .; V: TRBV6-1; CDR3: CASSETNTGELFF; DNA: TGTGCCAGCAGTGAAACGAACACCGGGGAGCTGTTTTTT
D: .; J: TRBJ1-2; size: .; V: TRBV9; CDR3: CASSAGDGANYGYTF; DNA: TGTGCCAGCAGCGCGGGGGACGGAGCTAACTATGGCTACACCTTC
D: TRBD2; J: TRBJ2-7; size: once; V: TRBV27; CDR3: CASRTSGWTTYEQYF; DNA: TGTGCCAGCCGGACTAGCGGGTGGACTACCTACGAGCAGTACTTC
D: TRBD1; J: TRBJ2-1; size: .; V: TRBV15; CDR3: CATSSLGTGAREQFF; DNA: TGTGCCACCAGCAGCCTGGGGACAGGGGCACGGGAGCAGTTCTTC
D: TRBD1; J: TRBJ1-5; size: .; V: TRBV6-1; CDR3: CASSEGQGGNQPQHF; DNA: TGTGCCAGCAGTGAAGGACAGGGTGGCAATCAGCCCCAGCATTTT
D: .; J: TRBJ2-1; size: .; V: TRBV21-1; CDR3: CASSKTTSGIYNEQFF; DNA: TGTGCCAGCAGCAAAACGACTAGCGGGATTTACAATGAGCAGTTCTTC
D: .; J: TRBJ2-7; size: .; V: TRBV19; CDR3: CASSIRGRVGEQYF; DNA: TGTGCCAGTAGTATAAGGGGCAGGGTAGGCGAGCAGTACTTC
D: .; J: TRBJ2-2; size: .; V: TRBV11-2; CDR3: CASSLDPGTAGELFF; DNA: TGTGCCAGCAGCTTAGATCCTGGGACTGCCGGGGAGCTGTTTTTT
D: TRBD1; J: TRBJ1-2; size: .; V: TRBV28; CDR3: CASSLERGRVHGYTF; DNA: TGTGCCAGCAGTTTAGAGAGGGGGCGCGTTCATGGCTACACCTTC
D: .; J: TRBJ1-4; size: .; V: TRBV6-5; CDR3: CASSVGGQGNEKLFF; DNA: TGTGCCAGCAGTGTGGGCGGGCAGGGGAATGAAAAACTGTTTTTT
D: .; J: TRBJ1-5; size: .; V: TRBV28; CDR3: CASAPLDGNQPQHF; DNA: TGTGCCAGCGCCCCCCTGGATGGCAATCAGCCCCAGCATTTT
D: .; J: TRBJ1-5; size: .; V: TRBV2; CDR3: CASRGRIKSNQPQHF; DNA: TGTGCCAGCAGAGGACGGATTAAGAGCAATCAGCCCCAGCATTTT
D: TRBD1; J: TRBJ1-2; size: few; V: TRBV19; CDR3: CASSLGQGANYGYTF; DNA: TGTGCCAGTAGTCTCGGACAGGGGGCAAACTATGGCTACACCTTC
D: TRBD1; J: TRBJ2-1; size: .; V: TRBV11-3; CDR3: CASSLGQGIGDEQFF; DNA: TGTGCCAGCAGCCTCGGACAGGGGATCGGCGATGAGCAGTTCTTC
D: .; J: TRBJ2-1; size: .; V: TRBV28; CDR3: CASGSAPGSPGEQFF; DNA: TGTGCCAGCGGAAGTGCCCCTGGGAGCCCAGGTGAGCAGTTCTTC
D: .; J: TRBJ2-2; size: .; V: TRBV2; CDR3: CASRGRANTGELFF; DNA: TGTGCCAGCAGGGGCAGGGCGAACACCGGGGAGCTGTTTTTT
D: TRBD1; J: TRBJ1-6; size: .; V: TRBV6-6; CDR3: CASSGTGIYNSPLHF; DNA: TGTGCCAGCAGTGGGACAGGGATTTATAATTCACCCCTCCACTTT
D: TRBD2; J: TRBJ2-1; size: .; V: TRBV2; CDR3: CASRLSGDEQFF; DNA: TGTGCCAGCAGACTTAGCGGGGATGAGCAGTTCTTC
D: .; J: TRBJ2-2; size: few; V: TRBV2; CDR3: CASMGVSTGELFF; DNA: TGTGCCAGCATGGGAGTGAGCACCGGGGAGCTGTTTTTT